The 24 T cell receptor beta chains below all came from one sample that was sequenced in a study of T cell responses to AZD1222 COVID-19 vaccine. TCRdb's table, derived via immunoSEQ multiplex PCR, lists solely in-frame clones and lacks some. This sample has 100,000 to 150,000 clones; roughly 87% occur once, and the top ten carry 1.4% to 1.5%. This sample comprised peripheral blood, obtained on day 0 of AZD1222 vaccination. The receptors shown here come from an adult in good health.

The CDR3 DNA follows: TGCGCCAGCAGCCAAGGCTCCTACAGGGCCCCACTAGTCCGCTACGAGCAGTACTTC. It specifies CASSQGSYRAPLVRYEQYF. V is TRBV4-1 and J is TRBJ2-7; possibly TRBD1 for D (6 bases). Germline CDR1 reads MGHRA; CDR2 reads YSYEKL. V was clipped by 1 base and J by 3 bases, with 25 bases between them. The CDR3 is 19 residues long.

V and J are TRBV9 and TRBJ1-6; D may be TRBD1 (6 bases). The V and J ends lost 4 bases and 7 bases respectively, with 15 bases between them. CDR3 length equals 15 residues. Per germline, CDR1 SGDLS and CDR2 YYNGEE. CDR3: CASSPEGGLNSPLHF. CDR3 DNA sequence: TGTGCCAGCAGCCCCGAGGGGGGGTTAAATTCACCCCTCCACTTT.

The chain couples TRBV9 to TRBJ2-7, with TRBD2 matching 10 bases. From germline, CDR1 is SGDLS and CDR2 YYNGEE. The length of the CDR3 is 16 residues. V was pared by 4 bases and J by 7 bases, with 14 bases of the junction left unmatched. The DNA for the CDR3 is TGTGCCAGCAGCCCCAGAGGGGCTAGCGGGGGTCGAGAGCAGTACTTC. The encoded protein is CASSPRGASGGREQYF.

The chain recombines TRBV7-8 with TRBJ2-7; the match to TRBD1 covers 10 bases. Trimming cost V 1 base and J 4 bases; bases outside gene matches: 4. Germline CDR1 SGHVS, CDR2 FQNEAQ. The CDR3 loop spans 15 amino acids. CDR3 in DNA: TGTGCCAGCAGCTTAGTGGGGACAGGGGAATACGAGCAGTACTTC. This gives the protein CASSLVGTGEYEQYF.

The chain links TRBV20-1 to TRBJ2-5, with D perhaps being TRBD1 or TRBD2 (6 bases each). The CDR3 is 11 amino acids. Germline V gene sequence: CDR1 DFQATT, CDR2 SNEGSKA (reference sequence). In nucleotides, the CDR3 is TGCGGGGGGCCCTCAGGAGAGACCCAGTACTTC. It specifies CGGPSGETQYF.

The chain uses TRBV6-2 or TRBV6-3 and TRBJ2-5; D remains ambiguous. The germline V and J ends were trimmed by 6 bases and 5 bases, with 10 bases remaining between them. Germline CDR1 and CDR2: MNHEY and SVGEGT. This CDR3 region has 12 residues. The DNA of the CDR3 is TGTGCCAGCAGCCCAGATTTGGAGACCCAGTACTTC. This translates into CASSPDLETQYF.

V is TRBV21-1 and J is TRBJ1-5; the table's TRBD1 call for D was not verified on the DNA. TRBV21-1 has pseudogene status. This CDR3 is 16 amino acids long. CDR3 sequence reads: CASSRGRDRAYQPQHF. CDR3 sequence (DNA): TGTGCCAGCAGCCGGGGCCGGGACAGGGCGTATCAGCCCCAGCATTTT.

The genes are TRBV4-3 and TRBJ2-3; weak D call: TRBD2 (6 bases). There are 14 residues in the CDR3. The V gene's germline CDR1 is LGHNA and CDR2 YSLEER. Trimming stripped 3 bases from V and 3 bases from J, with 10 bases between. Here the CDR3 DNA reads TGCGCCAGCAGCCAGGGCGGGGAGACAGATACGCAGTATTTT. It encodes CASSQGGETDTQYF.

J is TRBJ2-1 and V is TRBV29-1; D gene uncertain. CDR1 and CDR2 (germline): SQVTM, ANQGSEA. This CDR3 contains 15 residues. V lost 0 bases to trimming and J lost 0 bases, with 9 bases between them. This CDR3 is CSVEESPRSYNEQFF. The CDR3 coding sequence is TGCAGCGTTGAAGAAAGTCCCCGCTCCTACAATGAGCAGTTCTTC.

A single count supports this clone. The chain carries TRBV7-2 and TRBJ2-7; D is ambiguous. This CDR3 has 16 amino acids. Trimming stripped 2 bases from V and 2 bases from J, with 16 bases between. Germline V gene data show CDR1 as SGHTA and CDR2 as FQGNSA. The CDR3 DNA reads TGTGCCAGCAGCTTATTGATTCTCACGCCAACCTACGAGCAGTACTTC. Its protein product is CASSLLILTPTYEQYF.

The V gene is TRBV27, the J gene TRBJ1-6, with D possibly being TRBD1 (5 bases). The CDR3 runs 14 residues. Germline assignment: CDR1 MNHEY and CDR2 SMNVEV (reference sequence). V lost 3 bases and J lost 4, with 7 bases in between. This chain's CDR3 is CASSFGAYNSPLHF. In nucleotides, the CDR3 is TGTGCCAGCAGTTTCGGGGCTTATAATTCACCCCTCCACTTT.

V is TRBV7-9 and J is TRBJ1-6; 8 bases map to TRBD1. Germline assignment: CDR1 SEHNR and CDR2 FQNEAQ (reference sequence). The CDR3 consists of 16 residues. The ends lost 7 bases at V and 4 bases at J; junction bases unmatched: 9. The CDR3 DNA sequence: TGTGCCAGCACCCCGCAGGGGGCATTTTATAATTCACCCCTCCACTTT. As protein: CASTPQGAFYNSPLHF.

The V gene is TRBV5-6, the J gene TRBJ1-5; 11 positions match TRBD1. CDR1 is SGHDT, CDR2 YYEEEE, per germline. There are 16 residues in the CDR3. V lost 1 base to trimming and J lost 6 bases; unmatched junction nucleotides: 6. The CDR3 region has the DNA TGTGCCAGCAGCTTGCGGGACAGGGGGTTAGGTCAGCCCCAGCATTTT. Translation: CASSLRDRGLGQPQHF.

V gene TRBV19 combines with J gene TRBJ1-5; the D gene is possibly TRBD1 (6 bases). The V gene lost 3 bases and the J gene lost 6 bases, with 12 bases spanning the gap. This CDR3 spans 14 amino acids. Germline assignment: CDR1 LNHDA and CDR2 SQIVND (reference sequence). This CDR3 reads CASSIGGGGQPQHF. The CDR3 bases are TGTGCCAGTAGTATTGGCGGGGGCGGTCAGCCCCAGCATTTT.

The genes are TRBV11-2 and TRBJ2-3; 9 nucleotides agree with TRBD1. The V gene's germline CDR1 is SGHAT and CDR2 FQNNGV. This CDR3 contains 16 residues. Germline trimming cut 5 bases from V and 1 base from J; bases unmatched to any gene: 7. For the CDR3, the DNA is TGTGCCAGCAGCATACTGGGACAGGGAGGCACAGATACGCAGTATTTT. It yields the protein CASSILGQGGTDTQYF.

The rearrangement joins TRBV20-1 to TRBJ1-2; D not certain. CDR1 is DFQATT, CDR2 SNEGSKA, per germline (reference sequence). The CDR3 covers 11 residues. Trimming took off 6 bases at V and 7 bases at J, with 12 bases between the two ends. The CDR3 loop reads CSASEDSGYTF. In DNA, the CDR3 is TGCAGTGCGTCAGAGGATTCTGGCTACACCTTC.

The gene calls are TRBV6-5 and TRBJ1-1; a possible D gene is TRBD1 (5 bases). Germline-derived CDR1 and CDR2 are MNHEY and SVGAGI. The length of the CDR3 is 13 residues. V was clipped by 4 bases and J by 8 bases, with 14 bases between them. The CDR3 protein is CASSSGAGWEAFF. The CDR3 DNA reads TGTGCCAGCAGTTCCGGGGCAGGGTGGGAAGCTTTCTTT.

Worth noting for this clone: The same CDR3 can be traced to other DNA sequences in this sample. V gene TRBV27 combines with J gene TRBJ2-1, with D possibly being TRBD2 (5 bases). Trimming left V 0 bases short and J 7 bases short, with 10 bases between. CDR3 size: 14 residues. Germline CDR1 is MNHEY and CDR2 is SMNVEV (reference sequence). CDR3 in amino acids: CASSLSGGPNEQFF. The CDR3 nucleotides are TGTGCCAGCAGTTTATCGGGCGGGCCAAATGAGCAGTTCTTC.

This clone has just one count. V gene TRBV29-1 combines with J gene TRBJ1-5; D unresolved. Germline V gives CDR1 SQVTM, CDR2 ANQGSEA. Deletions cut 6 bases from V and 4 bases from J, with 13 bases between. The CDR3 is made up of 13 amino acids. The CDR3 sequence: CSVLGGPNQPQHF. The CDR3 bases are TGCAGCGTCCTCGGAGGGCCTAATCAGCCCCAGCATTTT.

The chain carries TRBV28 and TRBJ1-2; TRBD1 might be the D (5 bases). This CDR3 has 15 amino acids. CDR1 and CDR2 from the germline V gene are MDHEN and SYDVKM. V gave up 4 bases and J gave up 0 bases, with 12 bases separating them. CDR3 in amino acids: CASSSPDSTNYGYTF. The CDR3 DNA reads TGTGCCAGCAGTTCTCCAGACAGTACTAACTATGGCTACACCTTC.

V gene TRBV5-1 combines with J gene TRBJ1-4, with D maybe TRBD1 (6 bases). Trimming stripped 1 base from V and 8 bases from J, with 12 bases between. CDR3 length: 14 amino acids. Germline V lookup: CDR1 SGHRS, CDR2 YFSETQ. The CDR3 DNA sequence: TGCGCCAGCAGCTTGACAGGGACTGAAGAAAAACTGTTTTTT. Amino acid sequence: CASSLTGTEEKLFF.

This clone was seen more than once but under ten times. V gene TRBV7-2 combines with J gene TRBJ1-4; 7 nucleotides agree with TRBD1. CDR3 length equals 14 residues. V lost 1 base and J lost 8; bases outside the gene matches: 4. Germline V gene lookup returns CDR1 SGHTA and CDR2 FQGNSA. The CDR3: CASSLGQGREKLFF. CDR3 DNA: TGTGCCAGCAGCTTAGGACAGGGACGGGAAAAACTGTTTTTT. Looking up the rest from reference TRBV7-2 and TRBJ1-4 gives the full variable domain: GAGVSQSPSNKVTEKGKDVELRCDPISGHTALYWYRQSLGQGLEFLIYFQGNSAPDKSGLPSDRFSAERTGGSVSTLTIQRTQQEDSAVYLCASSLGQGREKLFFGSGTQLSVL.

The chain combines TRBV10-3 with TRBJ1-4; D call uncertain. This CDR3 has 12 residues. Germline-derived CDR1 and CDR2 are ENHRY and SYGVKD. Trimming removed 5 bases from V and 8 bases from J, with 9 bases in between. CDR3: CAISYQGEKLFF. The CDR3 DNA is TGTGCCATCAGTTACCAAGGGGAAAAACTGTTTTTT.

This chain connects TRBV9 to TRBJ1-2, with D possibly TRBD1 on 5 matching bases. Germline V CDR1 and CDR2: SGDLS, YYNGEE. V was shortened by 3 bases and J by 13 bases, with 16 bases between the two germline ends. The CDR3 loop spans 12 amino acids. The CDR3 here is CASSEAREEFTF. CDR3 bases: TGTGCCAGCAGCGAGGCCAGGGAAGAATTCACCTTC.